This T cell receptor beta chain emerged from a study of neoadjuvant anti-PD-1 for oral cavity cancer. Study summary: Most patients had three to four biweekly doses of 3 mg/kg nivolumab before resection. Study results and limitations: Higher pretreatment blood Treg/Th17 ratios correlated with higher pretreatment blood and lower post-treatment tumor TCRbeta clonality.

Points on this clone: Its antigen is currently unknown.

Assay: immunoSEQ multiplex PCR; the TCRdb copy retains only in-frame clones and omits some. In the table there are 60,000 to 75,000 clones, 79% of which are singletons. The CDR3 runs to 16 residues. Blood cells were analyzed directly, without culture or expansion. Sample: PBMCs, taken before nivolumab (anti-PD-1) treatment. The chain uses TRBV21-1 and TRBJ1-6; the tabulated D call, TRBD1, remains unverified against the DNA. TRBV21-1 is flagged as a pseudogene. This TCR was recovered from a person aged 40-85 years with oral cavity squamous cell carcinoma. CDR3 nucleotides: TGTGCCAGCGGACAGGGAAAGGGCTCCTATAATTCACCCCTCCACTTT. Translating gives CASGQGKGSYNSPLHF.